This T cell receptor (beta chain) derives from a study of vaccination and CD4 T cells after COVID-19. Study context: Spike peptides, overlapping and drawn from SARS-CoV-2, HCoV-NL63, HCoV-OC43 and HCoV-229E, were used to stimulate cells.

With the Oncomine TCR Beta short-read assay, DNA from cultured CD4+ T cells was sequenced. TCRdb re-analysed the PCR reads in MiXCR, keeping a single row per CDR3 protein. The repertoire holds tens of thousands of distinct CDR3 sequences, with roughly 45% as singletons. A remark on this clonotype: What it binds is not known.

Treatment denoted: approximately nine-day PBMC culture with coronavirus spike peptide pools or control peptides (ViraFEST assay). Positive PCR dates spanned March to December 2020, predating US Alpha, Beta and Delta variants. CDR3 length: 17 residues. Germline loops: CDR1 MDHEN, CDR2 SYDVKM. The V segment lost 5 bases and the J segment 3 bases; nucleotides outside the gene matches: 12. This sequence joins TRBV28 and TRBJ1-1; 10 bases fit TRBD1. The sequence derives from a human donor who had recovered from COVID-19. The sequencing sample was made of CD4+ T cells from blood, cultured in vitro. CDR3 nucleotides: TGTGCCAGCAGTCTCATCCAGACAGGGGGCGCGGACACTGAAGCTTTCTTT. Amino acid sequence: CASSLIQTGGADTEAFF.